The clone carrying this TCR beta chain was seen more than once but under ten times. These data originate in a study of cytomegalovirus exposure and HLA in healthy donors. 60 Vbeta and 13 Jbeta primers were used in PCR. TCRdb's table, derived via immunoSEQ multiplex PCR, lists solely in-frame clones and lacks some. Of 130,000 to 150,000 clones detected, 80% appear once; the ten largest clones hold less than 3.5%. The length of the CDR3 is 16 residues. Trimming removed 1 base from V and 7 bases from J; junction bases left unmatched: 4. In germline, CDR1 is SNHLY, CDR2 FYNNEI. The material sequenced was PBMCs. The rearrangement uses TRBV2 and TRBJ2-2; 12 positions agree with TRBD2. The receptor was isolated from a woman in her 30s in good health and CMV-seronegative. The CDR3, as DNA: TGTGCCAGCAGTGAAGGGCTAGCGGGAGGGCACGGGGAGCTGTTTTTT. It translates to CASSEGLAGGHGELFF.